The 22 T cell receptor beta chains reported below all come from one sample, sequenced in a study of molecular identifiers for immune sequencing clone quantification (dated by TCRdb to the late 2010s). Libraries were constructed by PCR. TCRdb shows the sequencer as Illumina HiSeq 4000. Using fastp trimming at Q25 and MiXCR clonotype assembly, TCRdb reanalyzed the public sequencing data and kept in-frame beta chains. Entries that share a CDR3 protein sequence are merged under the most common genes and DNA. Here the sample has about half a million distinct CDR3 sequences; about a fifth occur a single time. The ten largest make up 0.7% to 1% of the sample. Sequenced sample: naive CD8+ T cells from blood, with Jurkat cell RNA spiked in. Taken with the paper, the label for cell subset or site translates to: FACS-sorted CD8+CD4-CCR7+CD45RA+ naive T cells. The receptor set was obtained from a human donor in good health. Some libraries in this study had Jurkat cell RNA spiked in.

As concerns this clonotype: It differs at one base from a far larger clone, so likely a read error. The rearrangement joins TRBV19 to TRBJ1-5; unclear D gene. This CDR3 has 13 amino acids. Per the germline V gene, CDR1 is LNHDA and CDR2 is SQIVND (reference sequence). For the CDR3, the DNA is TGTGCCGGTAGCCTTCTAGGCAATCAGCCCCAGCATTTT. It yields the protein CAGSLLGNQPQHF. The variable domain in full, with the rest retrieved from reference TRBV19 and TRBJ1-5, is DGGITQSPKYLFRKEGQNVTLSCEQNLNHDAMYWYRQDPGQGLRLIYYSQIVNDFQKGDIAEGYSVSREKKESFPLTVTSAQKNPTAFYLCAGSLLGNQPQHFGDGTRLSIL.

The chain employs TRBV6-2 or TRBV6-3 and TRBJ2-6; TRBD1 aligns across 7 bases. V trimming: 0 bases; J trimming: 1 base; junction bases outside the gene matches: 6. The CDR3 spans 18 residues. Germline V gene lookup returns CDR1 MNHEY and CDR2 SVGEGT. CDR3 sequence (DNA): TGTGCCAGCAGTTACTCGGGGACAGTGCATTCTGGGGCCAACGTCCTGACTTTC. Translating it yields CASSYSGTVHSGANVLTF.

This clonotype was detected many times. The rearrangement uses TRBV9 and TRBJ2-3; the match to TRBD2 covers 9 bases. Germline-derived CDR1 and CDR2 are SGDLS and YYNGEE. This CDR3 comprises 16 residues. V gave up 6 bases and J gave up 2 bases; unmatched junction bases: 10. CDR3 nucleotide sequence: TGTGCCAGCAACGCGGCGGGAGGGTTGATCACAGATACGCAGTATTTT. It translates to CASNAAGGLITDTQYF.

V is TRBV7-9 and J is TRBJ2-5; 16 bases fit TRBD2. The germline V gene encodes CDR1 SEHNR and CDR2 FQNEAQ (reference sequence). The CDR3 loop spans 17 amino acids. The junction had 7 bases not matched to a gene; V was cut back by 4 bases and J by 5 bases. The CDR3 protein is CASSSGTSGRARETQYF. The CDR3 bases are TGTGCCAGCAGCTCAGGGACTAGCGGGAGGGCCCGGGAGACCCAGTACTTC.

The chain joins TRBV2 to TRBJ1-3; tentative D call: TRBD1 (5 bases). Trimming stripped 11 bases from V and 0 bases from J, with 23 bases between. The CDR3 length is 17 residues. Germline-derived CDR1 and CDR2 are SNHLY and FYNNEI. CDR3 in amino acids: CAGGRPRATFSGNTIYF. CDR3 coding DNA: TGTGCCGGGGGGAGGCCCCGGGCTACGTTCTCTGGAAACACCATATATTTT. Full variable domain (rest looked up from reference TRBV2 and TRBJ1-3): EPEVTQTPSHQVTQMGQEVILRCVPISNHLYFYWYRQILGQKVEFLVSFYNNEISEKSEIFDDQFSVERPDGSNFTLKIRSTKLEDSAMYFCAGGRPRATFSGNTIYFGEGSWLTVV.

Many counts were recorded for this clonotype. This rearrangement joins TRBV20-1 to TRBJ2-7; D is perhaps TRBD2 (6 bases). The V end was cut by 4 bases, the J end by 7 bases, with 17 bases between. The germline V gene has CDR1 DFQATT and CDR2 SNEGSKA (reference sequence). CDR3 length: 13 amino acids. CDR3 region: CSATLSGTREQYF. CDR3 nucleotide sequence: TGCAGTGCTACCCTTAGCGGAACCAGGGAGCAGTACTTC.

The chain combines TRBV24-1 with TRBJ2-1; possibly TRBD1 for D (6 bases). The V and J ends lost 2 bases and 5 bases respectively, with 12 bases between them. The CDR3 is 15 amino acids. Per the germline V gene, CDR1 is KGHDR and CDR2 is SFDVKD. The CDR3 loop reads CATSDSGVSNNEQFF. CDR3 nucleotide sequence: TGTGCCACCAGTGATTCAGGGGTTTCAAACAATGAGCAGTTCTTC.

Note on this clonotype: This may arise from a read error, as a much more abundant clone is one base away. The V gene is TRBV27, the J gene TRBJ1-6; D gene ambiguous. Germline CDR1 and CDR2: MNHEY and SMNVEV (reference sequence). Trimming shortened V by 3 bases and J by 11 bases, and 8 bases separated the two germline ends. This CDR3 contains 12 residues. CDR3 coding DNA: TGTGCCAGCAGTTTCCTGAGCCCACCCCTCCACTTT. It encodes CASSFLSPPLHF.

This clonotype was picked up many times. The chain uses TRBV5-1 and TRBJ2-5, with 10 bases aligning to TRBD1. Germline V gene data show CDR1 as SGHRS and CDR2 as YFSETQ. Losses at the gene ends were 4 bases for V and 5 bases for J; bases not matched to a gene: 11. The CDR3 extends over 16 amino acids. The CDR3 DNA reads TGCGCCAGCAGCCCGATGACAGGGGGCGCGTCGGAGACCCAGTACTTC. Its protein product is CASSPMTGGASETQYF.

The chain has TRBV20-1 and TRBJ1-1; 11 nucleotides align to TRBD1. The germline V gene encodes CDR1 DFQATT and CDR2 SNEGSKA (reference sequence). The CDR3 has 14 residues. V was pared by 0 bases and J by 10 bases, with 7 bases of the junction left unmatched. The CDR3 DNA follows: TGCAGTGCTAGAGATTTCAGGACAGGGGGCAGAGCTTTCTTT. Translation gives CSARDFRTGGRAFF.

The rearrangement links TRBV4-2 to TRBJ2-7, with D hard to call. Per the germline V gene, CDR1 is LGHNA and CDR2 is YNFKEQ. V was cut by 0 bases and J by 3 bases, with 12 bases left in between. The CDR3 runs 15 residues. The CDR3 DNA sequence: TGTGCCAGCAGCCAAGACCGGACGGCTAACTACGAGCAGTACTTC. Protein: CASSQDRTANYEQYF.

This clonotype was counted at least ten times. This sequence joins TRBV24-1 and TRBJ1-5; TRBD1 aligns across 9 bases. The CDR3 loop spans 15 amino acids. Germline trimming cut 5 bases from V and 6 bases from J; bases unmatched to any gene: 7. Per germline, CDR1 KGHDR and CDR2 SFDVKD. The CDR3 sequence: CATSGGTGNPQPQHF. CDR3 bases: TGTGCCACCAGTGGTGGGACAGGGAATCCTCAGCCCCAGCATTTT.

At least ten counts were recorded for this clonotype. This chain links TRBV5-1 with TRBJ2-7; D is tentatively TRBD1 or TRBD2 (5 bases each). This CDR3 is 15 amino acids long. V was cut by 4 bases and J by 0 bases, with 14 bases left in between. The V gene's germline CDR1 is SGHRS and CDR2 YFSETQ. The CDR3 here is CASSVGAGNSYEQYF. In DNA form, the CDR3 reads TGCGCCAGCAGCGTCGGGGCAGGTAACTCCTACGAGCAGTACTTC.

This clonotype was counted at least ten times. The rearrangement uses TRBV12-5 and TRBJ2-5, with a possible D match to TRBD1 (6 bases). The V end was cut by 0 bases, the J end by 2 bases, with 10 bases between. The CDR3 contains 15 residues. CDR1 and CDR2 (germline): LGHNT, FRNRAP. CDR3 residues: CASGLVPDRQETQYF. CDR3 in DNA: TGTGCTAGTGGTTTGGTCCCGGACAGACAAGAGACCCAGTACTTC.

This clonotype was counted ten times or more. The V and J genes are TRBV15 and TRBJ2-7; 7 bases are a match to TRBD2. The V gene end was trimmed by 9 bases and the J gene end by 6 bases; junction bases not matched to a gene: 8. Per germline, CDR1 LNHNV and CDR2 YYDKDF (reference sequence). The CDR3 runs 12 residues. The CDR3: CATQSGVGEQYF. DNA for the CDR3: TGTGCCACGCAAAGCGGGGTCGGCGAGCAGTACTTC.

Points on this clonotype: A read error may produce the germline difference seen at one junction end. The gene calls are TRBV2 and TRBJ2-3; TRBD2 aligns across 8 bases. Looked up from germline, CDR1 is SNHLY and CDR2 is FYNNEI. CDR3 length: 17 amino acids. The CDR3 sequence: CASSEAGRLAGTDTQCF. CDR3 nucleotides: TGTGCCAGCAGTGAAGCGGGTCGGCTAGCGGGCACAGATACGCAGTGTTTT.

This clonotype was seen a few times. The CDR3 sequence is CSAKIGHGAYEQYF. DNA for the CDR3: TGCAGTGCTAAAATCGGACACGGGGCCTACGAGCAGTACTTC. The chain joins TRBV20-1 to TRBJ2-7; tentatively, D is TRBD1 or TRBD2 (5 bases each). Trimming cost V 4 bases and J 2 bases, with 15 bases left between them. CDR1 is DFQATT and CDR2 is SNEGSKA in the germline V gene (reference sequence). The CDR3 extends over 14 amino acids.

With respect to this clonotype: At one end the junction does not follow the germline gene, possibly because of a read error. This chain links TRBV7-9 with TRBJ1-1; D is uncertain. Germline V gene data show CDR1 as SEHNR and CDR2 as FQNEAQ (reference sequence). The CDR3 extends over 14 amino acids. CDR3 DNA: TGTGCCAGCAGCCTAGGACCGATGAACGCTGAAGCTTTCTTT. Translated: CASSLGPMNAEAFF.

Turning to this clonotype: A much bigger clone sits one base away, suggesting this may be a read error. This CDR3 reads CACSQGLVNTGELFF. For the CDR3, the DNA is TGTGCCTGCAGTCAAGGACTAGTCAACACCGGGGAGCTGTTTTTT. This chain joins TRBV9 and TRBJ2-2, with TRBD2 matching 7 bases. The CDR3 runs to 15 residues. Per the germline V gene, CDR1 is SGDLS and CDR2 is YYNGEE.

This sequence joins TRBV24-1 and TRBJ1-1; weak D call: TRBD1 (6 bases). Trimming removed 12 bases at V and 7 bases at J, with 14 bases between. This CDR3 is 11 amino acids long. From germline, CDR1 is KGHDR and CDR2 SFDVKD. The CDR3 nucleotides read TGTGCCTCCATGGGGGCGAATGAAGCTTTCTTT. Its protein product is CASMGANEAFF.

Note on this clonotype: A clone one base away is much larger, so this may be a read error. V and J are TRBV6-2 or TRBV6-3 and TRBJ1-5; D uncertain. Germline lookup yields CDR1 MNHEY and CDR2 SVGEGT. This CDR3 is 14 amino acids long. The CDR3 sequence: CACSTVGFDQPQHF. In DNA form, the CDR3 reads TGTGCCTGCAGTACCGTGGGCTTTGATCAGCCCCAGCATTTT.

Comments on this clonotype: This may be a read error: a much more frequent sequence differs by one nucleotide. V and J are TRBV2 and TRBJ1-1; tentatively, D is TRBD1 (6 bases). The CDR3 has 15 amino acids. Between the trimmed V and J ends, which lost 6 bases and 0 bases, there was a span of 14 bases. Germline values: CDR1 SNHLY, CDR2 FYNNEI. CDR3 sequence reads: CASRPWGGMNTEAFF. The CDR3 region has the DNA TGTGCCAGCAGGCCCTGGGGGGGCATGAACACTGAAGCTTTCTTT.